The source of this T cell receptor (beta chain) is a study of cytomegalovirus exposure and HLA in healthy donors. It was with 60 Vbeta and 13 Jbeta primers that the PCR ran. Repertoires were generated with immunoSEQ multiplex PCR, while TCRdb's copy carries only in-frame clones and drops some. The profile shows 85,000 to 100,000 clones, around four fifths of them singletons. The receptor's source is a woman aged 55-69 years in good health and CMV-seronegative. Input material: PBMCs.

The CDR3 reads CASSYSSSGTEAFF. The CDR3 nucleotides read TGTGCCAGCAGTTACTCGAGTAGCGGCACTGAAGCTTTCTTT. The genes are TRBV6-6 and TRBJ1-1; D remains ambiguous. Between the trimmed V and J ends, which lost 0 bases and 4 bases, there was a span of 9 bases. The CDR3 is 14 amino acids. Per the germline V gene, CDR1 is MNHNY and CDR2 is SVGAGI (reference sequence).